The source of this T cell receptor beta chain is a study of somatic mutations in cytotoxic T cells in rheumatoid arthritis. Study-wide background: Flow cytometry sorted some V beta antibody-stained T-cell populations to nearly 100% purity, V beta1+ cells among them being sequenced for TCRB. Notes on the study in general: Within 8 of 65 patients, the single biggest CD8+ clone made up more than 20% of CD8+ cells. An age-related increase in CD8+ clonality was seen in rheumatoid arthritis patients but not in healthy controls.

V was cut by 6 bases and J by 5 bases, with 13 bases left in between. The CDR3 contains 14 residues. Germline V gene lookup returns CDR1 MNHNY and CDR2 SVGAGI (reference sequence). The method was immunoSEQ multiplex PCR; TCRdb's version includes in-frame clones alone and lacks a portion of them. The profile shows more than 25,000 clones, 82% of them singletons. Turning to this clone: The antigen is unknown.

Sequenced material: CD8+ T cells sorted from blood. The TCR originated in a man aged 50 or older in good health. The chain employs TRBV6-6 and TRBJ2-2, with unresolved D. Written as DNA, the CDR3 is TGTGCCAGCAGCCGTAGTGTTGAGACCGGGGAGCTGTTTTTT. It translates to CASSRSVETGELFF.